The entry below describes one T cell receptor beta chain. This entry is derived from a study of technical replicates of blood from a few donors. Profiled with immunoSEQ multiplex PCR; TCRdb holds only in-frame clones, not every one. Seen here are about 100,000 clones, 90% to 97% observed once, and the top ten hold roughly 0.22%. This CDR3 is built from 17 residues. Per germline, CDR1 WNHNN and CDR2 SYGVQD (reference sequence). The junction had 9 bases not matched to a gene; V was cut back by 1 base and J by 2 bases. This TCR came from a human donor in good health. The specimen sequenced was T cells isolated from PBMCs. The J gene is TRBJ2-5, the V gene TRBV10-1; 8 bases align to TRBD1. Here the CDR3 DNA reads TGCGCCAGCAGTGAGTTAACAGGGGGAAGGGAGCAAGAGACCCAGTACTTC. This translates into CASSELTGGREQETQYF.